Listed below are T cell receptor beta chains from one sample, sequenced in a study of blood T cell repertoires in COVID-19. The data were produced by immunoSEQ multiplex PCR, yet TCRdb's version contains in-frame clones alone and is incomplete. This sample yields a few hundred thousand clones, of which approximately 83% are seen a single time; roughly 11% belongs to the top ten. The specimen sequenced was peripheral blood. These receptor sequences come from a woman in her 70s with acute or convalescent COVID-19. The CDR3 runs from the conserved cysteine through the conserved F or W. The D gene is left open where the match is weak. The size field is filled for only some rows; it gives once, few, many or a size class.

v_gene: TRBV5-4; j_gene: TRBJ2-2; abundance: NA; d_gene: NA; CDR3nt: TGTGCCAGCAGCCCCAAGACTAGGGGAGGCACCGGGGAGCTGTTTTTT; CDR3aa: CASSPKTRGGTGELFF
v_gene: TRBV4-1; j_gene: TRBJ2-4; abundance: NA; d_gene: NA; CDR3nt: TGCGCCAGCAGCCAAGATCCGTTAGCCAAAAACATTCAGTACTTC; CDR3aa: CASSQDPLAKNIQYF
v_gene: TRBV2; j_gene: TRBJ2-5; abundance: NA; d_gene: TRBD2; CDR3nt: TGTGCCAGCGGGACTAGCGGGGGGGTTGAACAAGAGACCCAGTACTTC; CDR3aa: CASGTSGGVEQETQYF
v_gene: TRBV25-1; j_gene: TRBJ1-1; abundance: NA; d_gene: NA; CDR3nt: TGTGCCAGCAGGCAAACCGGGACAAGGGCTATAAACACTGAAGCTTTCTTT; CDR3aa: CASRQTGTRAINTEAFF
v_gene: TRBV6-5; j_gene: TRBJ1-1; abundance: NA; d_gene: NA; CDR3nt: TGTGCCAGCAGTTACGGGGGGATCCAAATGAACACTGAAGCTTTCTTT; CDR3aa: CASSYGGIQMNTEAFF
v_gene: TRBV7-2; j_gene: TRBJ1-1; abundance: NA; d_gene: TRBD1; CDR3nt: TGTGCCAGCAGCTTAGTGCCAGGGGGCCGCGGGAACACTGAAGCTTTCTTT; CDR3aa: CASSLVPGGRGNTEAFF
v_gene: TRBV30; j_gene: TRBJ2-1; abundance: NA; d_gene: NA; CDR3nt: TGTGCCTGGACGCTCTCGAGGAATGAGCAGTTCTTC; CDR3aa: CAWTLSRNEQFF
v_gene: TRBV19; j_gene: TRBJ2-5; abundance: once; d_gene: NA; CDR3nt: TGTGCCAGTAGTATCCATCGAGGCGGAGAGACCCAGTACTTC; CDR3aa: CASSIHRGGETQYF
v_gene: TRBV3-1/TRBV3-2; j_gene: TRBJ1-1; abundance: NA; d_gene: NA; CDR3nt: TGTGCCAGCAGCCAATACAGGATTAACACTGAAGCTTTCTTT; CDR3aa: CASSQYRINTEAFF
v_gene: TRBV30; j_gene: TRBJ1-1; abundance: NA; d_gene: NA; CDR3nt: TGTGCCTGGAGTTTTAGGGGTGAAGCTTTCTTT; CDR3aa: CAWSFRGEAFF
v_gene: TRBV3-1/TRBV3-2; j_gene: TRBJ1-2; abundance: NA; d_gene: NA; CDR3nt: TGTGCCAGCAGCCGGGGAGCCCCTTCTTCTTATGGCTACACCTTC; CDR3aa: CASSRGAPSSYGYTF
v_gene: TRBV3-1/TRBV3-2; j_gene: TRBJ2-3; abundance: NA; d_gene: TRBD2; CDR3nt: TGTGCCAGCAGCCCCGGGGGGGCCCGCACAGATACGCAGTATTTT; CDR3aa: CASSPGGARTDTQYF
v_gene: TRBV19; j_gene: TRBJ2-2; abundance: NA; d_gene: TRBD2; CDR3nt: TGTGCCAGTGCCAGCGGGGGGACGAACACCGGGGAGCTGTTTTTT; CDR3aa: CASASGGTNTGELFF
v_gene: TRBV5-1; j_gene: TRBJ2-5; abundance: once; d_gene: TRBD2; CDR3nt: TGCGCCAGCAGCTACCTAGCGGGGGGAGAGACCCAGTACTTC; CDR3aa: CASSYLAGGETQYF
v_gene: TRBV5-5; j_gene: TRBJ2-5; abundance: once; d_gene: NA; CDR3nt: TGTGCCAGCAGCTTGTCTACTAGTGCAGAGACCCAGTACTTC; CDR3aa: CASSLSTSAETQYF
v_gene: TRBV6-5; j_gene: TRBJ1-1; abundance: NA; d_gene: NA; CDR3nt: TGTGCCAGCAGTTACACGACAGGCGTGTTTTTCTTT; CDR3aa: CASSYTTGVFFF
v_gene: TRBV3-1/TRBV3-2; j_gene: TRBJ2-7; abundance: once; d_gene: NA; CDR3nt: TGTGCCAGCAGCCATCTAGGCACAGGAGAGCAGTACTTC; CDR3aa: CASSHLGTGEQYF
v_gene: TRBV5-1; j_gene: TRBJ2-7; abundance: NA; d_gene: NA; CDR3nt: TGCGCCAGCAGCTTGGTGGGGGCCTCCTACGAGCAGTACTTC; CDR3aa: CASSLVGASYEQYF
v_gene: TRBV24-1; j_gene: TRBJ2-1; abundance: NA; d_gene: TRBD1; CDR3nt: TGTGCCACCAGTGGTATAAAGGGACAGTTGTACAATGAGCAGTTCTTC; CDR3aa: CATSGIKGQLYNEQFF
v_gene: TRBV7-8; j_gene: TRBJ1-6; abundance: NA; d_gene: NA; CDR3nt: TGTGCCAGCAGCTTAGGGGACTATTCACCCCTCCACTTT; CDR3aa: CASSLGDYSPLHF
v_gene: TRBV10-3; j_gene: TRBJ2-3; abundance: NA; d_gene: NA; CDR3nt: TGTGCCATCAGTGAGCGCCCGGCAGGGCGGAGCACAGATACGCAGTATTTT; CDR3aa: CAISERPAGRSTDTQYF
v_gene: TRBV4-1; j_gene: TRBJ2-1; abundance: NA; d_gene: NA; CDR3nt: TGCGCCAGCAGCCGCCTACAGGGTTACAATGAGCAGTTCTTC; CDR3aa: CASSRLQGYNEQFF
v_gene: TRBV6-5; j_gene: TRBJ1-1; abundance: NA; d_gene: TRBD1; CDR3nt: TGTGCCAGCAATTTACAGGGGACTACTGAAGCTTTCTTT; CDR3aa: CASNLQGTTEAFF
v_gene: TRBV5-1; j_gene: TRBJ2-3; abundance: NA; d_gene: TRBD2; CDR3nt: TGCGCCAGTTCCCCGGAGGGAGGGGGCACAGATACGCAGTATTTT; CDR3aa: CASSPEGGGTDTQYF
v_gene: TRBV6-5; j_gene: TRBJ1-2; abundance: NA; d_gene: NA; CDR3nt: TGTGCCAGCAGGTCAGGCGTTAACTATGGCTACACCTTC; CDR3aa: CASRSGVNYGYTF
v_gene: TRBV11-3; j_gene: TRBJ2-7; abundance: NA; d_gene: TRBD1; CDR3nt: TGTGCCAGCAGCTCCGGACAGGGCCAAGAGCAGTACTTC; CDR3aa: CASSSGQGQEQYF
v_gene: TRBV27; j_gene: TRBJ2-1; abundance: NA; d_gene: NA; CDR3nt: TGTGCCAGCAGTTTGGAGGGAAATGAGCAGTTCTTC; CDR3aa: CASSLEGNEQFF
v_gene: TRBV27; j_gene: TRBJ1-6; abundance: NA; d_gene: TRBD1; CDR3nt: TGTGCCAGCAGTCGTTCCGGGACAGGGAAATCACCCCTCCACTTT; CDR3aa: CASSRSGTGKSPLHF
v_gene: TRBV5-4; j_gene: TRBJ2-2; abundance: once; d_gene: NA; CDR3nt: TGTGCCAGCAGCATGACAGCGAACACCGGGGAGCTGTTTTTT; CDR3aa: CASSMTANTGELFF
v_gene: TRBV30; j_gene: TRBJ1-5; abundance: NA; d_gene: NA; CDR3nt: TGTGCCTGGAGTGGACAGAGCAATCAGCCCCAGCATTTT; CDR3aa: CAWSGQSNQPQHF
v_gene: TRBV4-1; j_gene: TRBJ2-7; abundance: NA; d_gene: NA; CDR3nt: TGCGCCAGCAGCCCAATCCCCAGCGCCGACTACGAGCAGTACTTC; CDR3aa: CASSPIPSADYEQYF
v_gene: TRBV4-2; j_gene: TRBJ2-3; abundance: NA; d_gene: TRBD2; CDR3nt: TGTGCCAGCAGCCTCGGACTAGCGGGGGACACAGATACGCAGTATTTT; CDR3aa: CASSLGLAGDTDTQYF
v_gene: TRBV5-5; j_gene: TRBJ2-5; abundance: NA; d_gene: TRBD2; CDR3nt: TGTGCCAGCAGCGTTTACCCCGGGACTAGCGGGGAGACCCAGTACTTC; CDR3aa: CASSVYPGTSGETQYF
v_gene: TRBV3-1/TRBV3-2; j_gene: TRBJ2-3; abundance: few; d_gene: TRBD2; CDR3nt: TGTGCCAGCAGCCTCGGGACTAGCGGGAGCACAGATACGCAGTATTTT; CDR3aa: CASSLGTSGSTDTQYF
v_gene: TRBV19; j_gene: TRBJ1-1; abundance: NA; d_gene: NA; CDR3nt: TGTGCCAGTAGTATTGGCGGGATAAGGGCCACTGAAGCTTTCTTT; CDR3aa: CASSIGGIRATEAFF
v_gene: TRBV5-4; j_gene: TRBJ2-1; abundance: once; d_gene: NA; CDR3nt: TGTGCCAGCAGCTTGCAGGGCCGCTCCTACAATGAGCAGTTCTTC; CDR3aa: CASSLQGRSYNEQFF
v_gene: TRBV3-1/TRBV3-2; j_gene: TRBJ2-1; abundance: NA; d_gene: NA; CDR3nt: TGTGCCAGCAGCCAAGATTCGAGGGAGCAGTTCTTC; CDR3aa: CASSQDSREQFF
v_gene: TRBV30; j_gene: TRBJ1-3; abundance: NA; d_gene: TRBD1; CDR3nt: TGTGCCTGGTCCCCCGGACAGGTCGGAAACACCATATATTTT; CDR3aa: CAWSPGQVGNTIYF
v_gene: TRBV5-1; j_gene: TRBJ2-3; abundance: NA; d_gene: TRBD2; CDR3nt: TGCGCCAGCAGGAAAGCGGGGGCTGCAGATACGCAGTATTTT; CDR3aa: CASRKAGAADTQYF
v_gene: TRBV3-1/TRBV3-2; j_gene: TRBJ2-7; abundance: once; d_gene: TRBD2; CDR3nt: TGTGCCAGCAGCCACAAAGGACTAGCGGGGGCGGGGGAGCAGTACTTC; CDR3aa: CASSHKGLAGAGEQYF
v_gene: TRBV5-6; j_gene: TRBJ2-6; abundance: NA; d_gene: TRBD1; CDR3nt: TGTGCCAGCAGCTTGAGGACAGGGCTCTCTGGGGCCAACGTCCTGACTTTC; CDR3aa: CASSLRTGLSGANVLTF
v_gene: TRBV6-6; j_gene: TRBJ2-1; abundance: NA; d_gene: TRBD2; CDR3nt: TGTGCCAGCAGTCGAAATAGCGGGGGGCACACCTACAATGAGCAGTTCTTC; CDR3aa: CASSRNSGGHTYNEQFF
v_gene: TRBV5-4; j_gene: TRBJ2-3; abundance: NA; d_gene: NA; CDR3nt: TGTGCCAGCAGCGGCCGAGGGACTCTAGGAGATACGCAGTATTTT; CDR3aa: CASSGRGTLGDTQYF
v_gene: TRBV15; j_gene: TRBJ2-5; abundance: once; d_gene: NA; CDR3nt: TGTGCCACCAGCAGAGGGGGGCAGATCCAAGAGACCCAGTACTTC; CDR3aa: CATSRGGQIQETQYF
v_gene: TRBV7-9; j_gene: TRBJ2-2; abundance: NA; d_gene: TRBD2; CDR3nt: TGTGCCACCGAACGACTAGCAGACACCGGGGAGCTGTTTTTT; CDR3aa: CATERLADTGELFF
v_gene: TRBV18; j_gene: TRBJ1-3; abundance: NA; d_gene: NA; CDR3nt: TGTGCCAGCTTTCCCCGGACTGTCTCTGGAAACACCATATATTTT; CDR3aa: CASFPRTVSGNTIYF
v_gene: TRBV5-4; j_gene: TRBJ2-1; abundance: NA; d_gene: TRBD2; CDR3nt: TGTGCCAGCAGCGCTAGCGGGGCCTACAATGAGCAGTTCTTC; CDR3aa: CASSASGAYNEQFF
v_gene: TRBV7-8; j_gene: TRBJ2-1; abundance: NA; d_gene: TRBD1; CDR3nt: TGTGCCAGCAGCTCCCAGCGACAGGGGGATGGGAATGAGCAGTTCTTC; CDR3aa: CASSSQRQGDGNEQFF
v_gene: TRBV5-1; j_gene: TRBJ1-5; abundance: NA; d_gene: NA; CDR3nt: TGCGCCAGCAGCTTCGGGGAGGGGAGCAATCAGCCCCAGCATTTT; CDR3aa: CASSFGEGSNQPQHF
v_gene: TRBV6-5; j_gene: TRBJ1-4; abundance: NA; d_gene: NA; CDR3nt: TGTGCCAGCAGGCCTCAGGGGATGAGGGAAAAACTGTTTTTT; CDR3aa: CASRPQGMREKLFF
v_gene: TRBV5-1; j_gene: TRBJ1-4; abundance: NA; d_gene: NA; CDR3nt: TGCGCCAGCAGCTCCTCAGGGGATGCTAATGAAAAACTGTTTTTT; CDR3aa: CASSSSGDANEKLFF
v_gene: TRBV19; j_gene: TRBJ1-6; abundance: few; d_gene: NA; CDR3nt: TGTGCCAGTAGTTCCAGGGGTGCGGATTCACCCCTCCACTTT; CDR3aa: CASSSRGADSPLHF
v_gene: TRBV21-1; j_gene: TRBJ1-2; abundance: NA; d_gene: NA; CDR3nt: TGTGCCAGCAGCAAACACCCCCCGTTAGGGACAATATATGGCTACACCTTC; CDR3aa: CASSKHPPLGTIYGYTF
v_gene: TRBV5-1; j_gene: TRBJ2-2; abundance: NA; d_gene: NA; CDR3nt: TGCGCCAGCAGCTTGCGGGGTCTAGGACCCGGGGAGCTGTTTTTT; CDR3aa: CASSLRGLGPGELFF
v_gene: TRBV5-5; j_gene: TRBJ2-7; abundance: NA; d_gene: TRBD1; CDR3nt: TGTGCCAGCAGTCCCGGACAGGGTCTTGTCTACGAGCAGTACTTC; CDR3aa: CASSPGQGLVYEQYF
v_gene: TRBV9; j_gene: TRBJ2-1; abundance: once; d_gene: NA; CDR3nt: TGTGCCAGCAGCGCAGGGCAGGCCCTCAATGAGCAGTTCTTC; CDR3aa: CASSAGQALNEQFF
v_gene: TRBV7-9; j_gene: TRBJ1-1; abundance: NA; d_gene: NA; CDR3nt: TGTGCCAGCAGCTTAGACGGGGTTGGTAGCACTGAAGCTTTCTTT; CDR3aa: CASSLDGVGSTEAFF
v_gene: TRBV3-1/TRBV3-2; j_gene: TRBJ1-2; abundance: NA; d_gene: NA; CDR3nt: TGTGCCAGCAGCCTCAACGGGGTTACTAACTATGGCTACACCTTC; CDR3aa: CASSLNGVTNYGYTF
v_gene: TRBV5-1; j_gene: TRBJ2-3; abundance: NA; d_gene: NA; CDR3nt: TGCGCCAGCAGCTTGAGTGGGGGCCGTCGGGATACGCAGTATTTT; CDR3aa: CASSLSGGRRDTQYF
v_gene: TRBV5-6; j_gene: TRBJ1-6; abundance: NA; d_gene: TRBD1; CDR3nt: TGTGCCAGCAGCTTGGGGACAGGCAGCTCCTATAATTCACCCCTCCACTTT; CDR3aa: CASSLGTGSSYNSPLHF